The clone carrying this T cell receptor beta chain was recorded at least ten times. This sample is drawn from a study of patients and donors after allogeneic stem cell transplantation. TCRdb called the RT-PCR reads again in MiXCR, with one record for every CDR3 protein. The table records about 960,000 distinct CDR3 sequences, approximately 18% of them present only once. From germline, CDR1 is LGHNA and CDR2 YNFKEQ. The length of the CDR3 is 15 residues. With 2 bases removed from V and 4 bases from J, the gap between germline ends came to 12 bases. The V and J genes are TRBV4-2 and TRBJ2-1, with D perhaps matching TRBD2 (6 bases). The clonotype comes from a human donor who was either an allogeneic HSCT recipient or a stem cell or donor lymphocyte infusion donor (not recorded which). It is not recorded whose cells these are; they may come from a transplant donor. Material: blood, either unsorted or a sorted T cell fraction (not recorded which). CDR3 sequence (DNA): TGTGCCAGCAGCCAATCTGCGGGGCTTTACAATGAGCAGTTCTTC. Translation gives CASSQSAGLYNEQFF.